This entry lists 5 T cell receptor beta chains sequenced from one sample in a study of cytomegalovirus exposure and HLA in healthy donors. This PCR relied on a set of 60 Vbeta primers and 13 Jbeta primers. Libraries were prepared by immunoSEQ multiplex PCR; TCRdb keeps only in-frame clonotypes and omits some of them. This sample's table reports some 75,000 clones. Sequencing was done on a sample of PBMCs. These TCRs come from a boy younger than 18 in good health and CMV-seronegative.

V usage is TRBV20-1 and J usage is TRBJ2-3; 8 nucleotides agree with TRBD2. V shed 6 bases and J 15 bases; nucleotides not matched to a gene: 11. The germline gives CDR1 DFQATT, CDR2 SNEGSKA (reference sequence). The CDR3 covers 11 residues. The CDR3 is CSAQTRGGKYF. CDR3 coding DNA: TGCAGTGCACAAACCCGGGGGGGCAAATATTTT.

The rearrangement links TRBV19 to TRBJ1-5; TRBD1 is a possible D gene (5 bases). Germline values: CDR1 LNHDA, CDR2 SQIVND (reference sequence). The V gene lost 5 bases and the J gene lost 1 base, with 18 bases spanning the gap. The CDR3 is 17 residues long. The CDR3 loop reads CASSGRGGYRSNQPQHF. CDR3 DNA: TGTGCCAGTAGTGGCCGTGGGGGGTATCGAAGCAATCAGCCCCAGCATTTT.

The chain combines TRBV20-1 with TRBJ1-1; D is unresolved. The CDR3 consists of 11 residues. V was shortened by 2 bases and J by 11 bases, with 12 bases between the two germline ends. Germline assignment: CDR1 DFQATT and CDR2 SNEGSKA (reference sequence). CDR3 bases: TGCAGTGCTAGAAGTTACCCCGGGGCTTTCTTT. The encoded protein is CSARSYPGAFF.

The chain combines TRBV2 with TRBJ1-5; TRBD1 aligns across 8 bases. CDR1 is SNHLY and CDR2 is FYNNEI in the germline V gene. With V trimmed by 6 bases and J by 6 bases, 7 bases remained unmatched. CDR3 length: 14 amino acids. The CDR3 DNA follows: TGTGCCAGCAGCGGAGACAGGGGTACTCAGCCCCAGCATTTT. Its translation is CASSGDRGTQPQHF.

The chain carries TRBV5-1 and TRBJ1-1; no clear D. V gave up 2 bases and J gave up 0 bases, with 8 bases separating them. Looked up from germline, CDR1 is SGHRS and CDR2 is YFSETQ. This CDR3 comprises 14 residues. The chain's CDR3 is CASSFGEMNTEAFF. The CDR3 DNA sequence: TGCGCCAGCAGCTTTGGAGAAATGAACACTGAAGCTTTCTTT.